Following are 23 T cell receptor beta chains from one sample sequenced in a study of T cells in Graves' hyperthyroidism and ophthalmopathy. It was RNA transcripts that yielded the amplified TCR beta CDR3 regions. With the HTBI primer set, the TCR CDR3 went through a first round of RT-PCR. Via MiXCR, TCRdb re-called the multiplex PCR reads, giving one row per CDR3 protein. This sample has roughly 650,000 distinct CDR3 sequences, with 15% to 20% found just once. The sample taken for sequencing was blood. These receptors all come from a woman between 40 and 55 years old with Graves' ophthalmopathy.

The CDR3 region is CASSLAGTGLSPLHF. CDR3 nucleotide sequence: TGCGCCAGCAGCTTGGCCGGGACAGGCCTTTCACCCCTCCACTTT. The chain combines TRBV5-1 with TRBJ1-6, with 8 bases aligning to TRBD1. J lost 9 bases, V lost 0 bases, and 5 bases had no gene match. CDR3 length: 15 residues. Germline V gene sequence: CDR1 SGHRS, CDR2 YFSETQ.

The chain recombines TRBV13 with TRBJ1-4; TRBD1 matches at 8 bases. Trimming removed 7 bases from V and 4 bases from J; junction bases left unmatched: 5. Per the germline V gene, CDR1 is PRHDT and CDR2 is FYEKMQ (reference sequence). There are 14 residues in the CDR3. For the CDR3, the DNA is TGTGCCAGCAACCGACAGGGGTATAATGAAAAACTGTTTTTT. It is translated as CASNRQGYNEKLFF.

In this sample, this clonotype turned up a few times. This chain links TRBV29-1 with TRBJ2-1; D perhaps matches TRBD2 (6 bases). The CDR3 has 12 amino acids. Trimming stripped 4 bases from V and 3 bases from J, with 7 bases between. In germline, CDR1 is SQVTM, CDR2 ANQGSEA. In DNA form, the CDR3 reads TGCAGCGTTGGGGGGGTCTACAATGAGCAGTTCTTC. It is translated as CSVGGVYNEQFF.

This clonotype was observed a few times. The chain combines TRBV7-9 with TRBJ2-1, with 9 bases lining up with TRBD2. The germline V gene encodes CDR1 SEHNR and CDR2 FQNEAQ (reference sequence). With 2 bases clipped from V and 4 bases from J, the junction kept 3 bases outside the gene matches. This CDR3 comprises 15 residues. DNA of the CDR3: TGTGCCAGCAGCTTACTAGCGGGACAATACAATGAGCAGTTCTTC. Protein sequence: CASSLLAGQYNEQFF.

The J gene is TRBJ2-7, the V gene TRBV7-9; D uncertain. Trimming pared 3 bases from V and 1 base from J, leaving 13 bases between. The CDR3 length is 15 residues. Looked up from germline, CDR1 is SEHNR and CDR2 is FQNEAQ (reference sequence). CDR3 in amino acids: CASSFVTELSYEQYF. The CDR3 DNA is TGTGCCAGCAGCTTCGTTACAGAGCTTTCCTACGAGCAGTACTTC.

The chain recombines TRBV27 with TRBJ2-4, with TRBD1 identical over 7 bases. Germline loops: CDR1 MNHEY, CDR2 SMNVEV (reference sequence). This CDR3 region has 16 residues. Germline trimming cut 5 bases from V and 5 bases from J; bases unmatched to any gene: 12. CDR3 in amino acids: CASSKDRTPGENIQYF. For the CDR3, the DNA is TGTGCCAGCAGTAAGGACAGGACCCCGGGCGAAAACATTCAGTACTTC.

Remarks on this clonotype: One junction end disagrees with the germline gene, perhaps due to a read error. The CDR3 reads CASSFTDSLVF. DNA for the CDR3: TGTGCCAGCAGTTTTACCGACAGCCTCGTTTTT. V usage is TRBV12-3 or TRBV12-4 and J usage is TRBJ2-2; D perhaps matches TRBD1 (5 bases). The CDR3 is 11 amino acids.

The table lists this clonotype with a few counts. The chain links TRBV12-3 or TRBV12-4 to TRBJ1-4; 9 bases line up with TRBD1. With V trimmed by 5 bases and J by 7 bases, 8 bases remained unmatched. This CDR3 has 15 residues. CDR3 sequence: CASSGDREGSEKLFF. CDR3 in DNA: TGTGCCAGCAGTGGGGACAGGGAAGGTAGTGAAAAACTGTTTTTT.

Many counts were recorded for this clonotype. The rearrangement uses TRBV6-6 and TRBJ2-7; no clear D gene. CDR1 and CDR2 (germline): MNHNY, SVGAGI (reference sequence). The CDR3 spans 15 residues. The germline V and J ends were trimmed by 2 bases and 3 bases, with 14 bases remaining between them. CDR3 bases: TGTGCCAGCAGTTACGGGGATATCCAAGACTACGAGCAGTACTTC. Its protein product is CASSYGDIQDYEQYF.

The table lists this clonotype with many counts. The chain carries TRBV20-1 and TRBJ2-3, with 9 bases fitting TRBD1. Germline V CDR1 and CDR2: DFQATT, SNEGSKA (reference sequence). CDR3 length equals 15 residues. V lost 7 bases, J lost 5 bases, and 13 bases stayed unmatched. This CDR3 is CSVPGQGYLGDTQYF. Here the CDR3 DNA reads TGCAGTGTTCCGGGACAGGGTTATCTTGGAGATACGCAGTATTTT.

There are many counts of this clonotype. This sequence joins TRBV3-1 and TRBJ2-2; the D gene could be TRBD1 or TRBD2 (6 bases each). V was pared by 4 bases and J by 6 bases, with 15 bases between. Germline lookup yields CDR1 LGHDT and CDR2 YNNKEL (reference sequence). There are 15 residues in the CDR3. The CDR3 sequence: CASSRRNREAGELFF. CDR3 DNA: TGTGCCAGCAGCCGGAGGAACAGGGAGGCCGGGGAGCTGTTTTTT.

This clonotype was detected only a few times. This rearrangement joins TRBV5-1 to TRBJ2-3, with D hard to call. This CDR3 spans 11 amino acids. Germline V CDR1 and CDR2: SGHRS, YFSETQ. V lost 4 bases, J lost 6 bases, and 6 bases lay in between. CDR3 coding DNA: TGCGCCAGCAGCATCTTGGATACGCAGTATTTT. Residues: CASSILDTQYF.

This clonotype was counted only a few times. The chain joins TRBV18 to TRBJ1-6; the match to TRBD1 covers 8 bases. J was trimmed by 5 bases and V by 3 bases; bases with no gene match: 3. Germline-derived CDR1 and CDR2 are KGHSH and LQKENI. The CDR3 covers 15 residues. In DNA form, the CDR3 reads TGTGCCAGCTCACCCCAGACAGGGGATAATTCACCCCTCCACTTT. Translated: CASSPQTGDNSPLHF.

Ten or more counts support this clonotype. The rearrangement uses TRBV6-1 and TRBJ2-1; 10 bases match TRBD1. Germline-derived CDR1 and CDR2 are MNHNS and SASEGT. The CDR3 length is 15 residues. J lost 1 base, V lost 5 bases, and 2 bases had no gene match. CDR3 DNA sequence: TGTGCCAGCAGTAGGGACAGGGGATCCTACAATGAGCAGTTCTTC. The encoded protein is CASSRDRGSYNEQFF.

The chain has TRBV28 and TRBJ2-1, with 9 bases identical to TRBD2. V trimming: 3 bases; J trimming: 6 bases; junction bases outside the gene matches: 3. The CDR3 runs to 14 residues. CDR1 is MDHEN and CDR2 is SYDVKM in the germline V gene. The DNA of the CDR3 is TGTGCCAGCAGTTTCCCTAGCGGGATCAATGAGCAGTTCTTC. Protein: CASSFPSGINEQFF.

This clonotype occurred a few times. The chain recombines TRBV20-1 with TRBJ2-1; D may be TRBD1 or TRBD2 (6 bases each). The CDR3 is made up of 16 amino acids. CDR1 and CDR2 (germline): DFQATT, SNEGSKA (reference sequence). Deletions cut 0 bases from V and 3 bases from J, with 15 bases between. For the CDR3, the DNA is TGCAGTGCTAGAGAAATACAAGGGGGGTACTACAATGAGCAGTTCTTC. Translation: CSAREIQGGYYNEQFF.

There are many counts of this clonotype. The rearrangement links TRBV28 to TRBJ2-2; the D is unclear. V lost 5 bases, J lost 5 bases, and 12 bases lay in between. Germline-derived CDR1 and CDR2 are MDHEN and SYDVKM. The CDR3 covers 14 residues. In DNA form, the CDR3 reads TGTGCCAGCAGTATCCACGGGCGGACCGGGGAGCTGTTTTTT. This codes for CASSIHGRTGELFF. Full variable domain (rest looked up from reference TRBV28 and TRBJ2-2): DVKVTQSSRYLVKRTGEKVFLECVQDMDHENMFWYRQDPGLGLRLIYFSYDVKMKEKGDIPEGYSVSREKKERFSLILESASTNQTSMYLCASSIHGRTGELFFGEGSRLTVL.

V usage is TRBV28 and J usage is TRBJ2-1, with 7 nucleotides matching TRBD1. CDR3 length equals 16 residues. V dropped 6 bases and J dropped 9; count of bases not matched to a gene: 17. Germline V gene lookup returns CDR1 MDHEN and CDR2 SYDVKM. For the CDR3, the DNA is TGTGCCAGCAGCAATAACAACAGGGGAGTATACGGTGAGCAGTTCTTC. Residues: CASSNNNRGVYGEQFF.

The table lists this clonotype with a few counts. This rearrangement joins TRBV10-3 to TRBJ1-1, with D unclear. The CDR3 contains 12 residues. Germline CDR1 and CDR2: ENHRY and SYGVKD. Trimming cost V 4 bases and J 10 bases, with 13 bases left between them. The CDR3 protein is CAISAAEGGAFF. CDR3 in DNA: TGTGCCATCAGTGCCGCAGAAGGTGGAGCTTTCTTT.

In its sample, this clonotype was seen many times. The chain carries TRBV12-3 or TRBV12-4 and TRBJ1-1, with 7 bases identical to TRBD1. V dropped 6 bases and J dropped 5; count of bases not matched to a gene: 6. This CDR3 region has 13 residues. The CDR3 loop reads CASSLIQGTEAFF. In DNA form, the CDR3 reads TGTGCCAGCAGCCTAATACAGGGGACTGAAGCTTTCTTT.

The table lists this clonotype with many counts. The genes are TRBV2 and TRBJ1-5, with 8 bases identical to TRBD1. The CDR3 runs to 15 residues. V lost 7 bases to trimming and J lost 3 bases; unmatched junction nucleotides: 8. Germline CDR1 SNHLY, CDR2 FYNNEI. CDR3 sequence reads: CASKGDRNFNQPQHF. The CDR3 DNA reads TGTGCCAGCAAAGGGGACAGGAACTTCAATCAGCCCCAGCATTTT.

With respect to this clonotype: Sequence at one end of the junction differs from germline and may be a read error. The chain is built from TRBV12-3 or TRBV12-4 and TRBJ1-2; TRBD1 might be the D (5 bases). The CDR3 runs 11 residues. This CDR3 is CVSDSYYGYTF. The CDR3 nucleotides read TGTGTCAGCGACAGCTACTATGGCTACACCTTC.

This chain links TRBV15 with TRBJ2-7, with D possibly matching TRBD1 (6 bases). Trimming pared 2 bases from V and 6 bases from J, leaving 8 bases between. The germline CDR1 and CDR2 sequences are LNHNV and YYDKDF (reference sequence). CDR3 size: 12 residues. CDR3 residues: CATSRQGLEQYF. CDR3 bases: TGTGCCACCAGCAGACAGGGGCTCGAGCAGTACTTC.